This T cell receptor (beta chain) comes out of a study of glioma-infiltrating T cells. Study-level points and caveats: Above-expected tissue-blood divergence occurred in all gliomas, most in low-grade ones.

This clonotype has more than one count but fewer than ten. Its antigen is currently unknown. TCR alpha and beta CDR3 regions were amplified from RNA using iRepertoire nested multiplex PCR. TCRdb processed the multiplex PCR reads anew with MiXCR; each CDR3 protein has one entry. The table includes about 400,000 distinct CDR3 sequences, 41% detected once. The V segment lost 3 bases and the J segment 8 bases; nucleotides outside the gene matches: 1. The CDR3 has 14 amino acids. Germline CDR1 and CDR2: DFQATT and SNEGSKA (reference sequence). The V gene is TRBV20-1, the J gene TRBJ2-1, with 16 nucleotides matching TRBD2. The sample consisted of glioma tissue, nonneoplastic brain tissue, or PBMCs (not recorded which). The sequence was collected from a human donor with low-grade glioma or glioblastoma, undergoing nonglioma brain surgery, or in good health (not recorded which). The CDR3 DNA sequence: TGCAGTGCTAGGGGACTAGCGGGAGGGCATGAGCAGTTCTTC. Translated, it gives CSARGLAGGHEQFF.